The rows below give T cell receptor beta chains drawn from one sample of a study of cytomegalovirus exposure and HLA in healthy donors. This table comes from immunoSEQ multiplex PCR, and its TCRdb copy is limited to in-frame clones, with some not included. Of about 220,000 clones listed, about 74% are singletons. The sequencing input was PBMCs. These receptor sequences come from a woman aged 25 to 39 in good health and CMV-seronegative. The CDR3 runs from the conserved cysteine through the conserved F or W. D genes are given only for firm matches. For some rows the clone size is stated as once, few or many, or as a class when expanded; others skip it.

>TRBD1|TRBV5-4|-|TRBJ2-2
TGTGCCAGCAGCCGAGGGCAGGGGGACACCGGGGAGCTGTTTTTT
CASSRGQGDTGELFF
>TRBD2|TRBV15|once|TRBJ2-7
TGTGCCACCAGCGCGAAGCGGGACTCCTACGAGCAGTACTTC
CATSAKRDSYEQYF
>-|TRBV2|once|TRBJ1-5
TGTGCCAGCAGTGAACCTTATCAGCCCCAGCATTTT
CASSEPYQPQHF
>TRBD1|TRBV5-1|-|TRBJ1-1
TGCGCCAGCAGCTTGGAAGGGACAGGGAACACTGAAGCTTTCTTT
CASSLEGTGNTEAFF
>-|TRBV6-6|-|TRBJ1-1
TGTGCCAGCAGTTACGAGGCCTCGGCGGGACGATCGGCTTTCTTT
CASSYEASAGRSAFF
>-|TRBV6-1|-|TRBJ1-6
TGTGCCAGCAGCGACAGCTATAATTCACCCCTCCACTTT
CASSDSYNSPLHF
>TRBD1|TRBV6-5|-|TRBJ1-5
TGTGCCAGCAGTGGGACAGGCGCCAATCAGCCCCAGCATTTT
CASSGTGANQPQHF
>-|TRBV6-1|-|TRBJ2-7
TGTGCCAGCAGAAACCCGGAGGAGCCGTCCTACGAGCAGTACTTC
CASRNPEEPSYEQYF
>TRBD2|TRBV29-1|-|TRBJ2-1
TGCAGCGTTGTTGGACTAGCGGGGGGAATAAATGAGCAGTTCTTC
CSVVGLAGGINEQFF
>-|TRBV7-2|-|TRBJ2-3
TGTGCCAGCAGCCACCGCGGAGGCACAGCGCAGTATTTT
CASSHRGGTAQYF
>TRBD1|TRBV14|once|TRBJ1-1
TGTGCCAGCAGCCCCAACCTCGGAGACAGGGGTATCTTT
CASSPNLGDRGIF
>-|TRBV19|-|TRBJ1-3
TGTGCCAGTAGTATAGTGGGACATATCTCTGGAAACACCATATATTTT
CASSIVGHISGNTIYF